The 24 T cell receptor beta chains below come from one sample, sequenced in a study of shared clonotypes between healthy human individuals. Produced via immunoSEQ multiplex PCR; TCRdb's table is partial and in-frame only. The sample includes around 2.1 million clones, under 95% of them seen just once. Naive CD8 cells were CD45RO-negative, positively selected for CCR7, excluding terminally differentiated effector memory CD45RA+ cells. Material: naive CD8+ T cells from PBMCs. These receptors were obtained from a young man in good health. Some clones in this sample may be carry-over from other donors' samples.

The chain has TRBV29-1 and TRBJ2-7; 9 bases agree with TRBD1. CDR3 length: 14 amino acids. V gave up 1 base and J gave up 7 bases; unmatched junction bases: 8. The germline V gene encodes CDR1 SQVTM and CDR2 ANQGSEA. The DNA of the CDR3 is TGCAGCGTTGAAGGGCTGGGACAGGGTGGGGAGCAGTACTTC. Its protein is CSVEGLGQGGEQYF.

The J gene is TRBJ2-2, the V gene TRBV28; 8 bases fit TRBD2. The germline CDR1 and CDR2 sequences are MDHEN and SYDVKM. The CDR3 spans 14 residues. V shed 4 bases and J 6 bases; nucleotides not matched to a gene: 4. CDR3 nucleotide sequence: TGTGCCAGCAGTTACGCGGGAGGCCCCGGGGAGCTGTTTTTT. Its translation is CASSYAGGPGELFF.

The genes are TRBV5-4 and TRBJ2-4, with 7 bases lining up with TRBD2. The CDR3 totals 18 residues. The germline V gene has CDR1 SGHNT and CDR2 YYREEE (reference sequence). V lost 4 bases to trimming and J lost 3 bases; unmatched junction nucleotides: 16. CDR3 coding DNA: TGTGCCAGCAGCGGGGGGGACGACCAGCTCAGGGTCAAAAACATTCAGTACTTC. Its translation is CASSGGDDQLRVKNIQYF.

The rearrangement links TRBV19 to TRBJ2-1; D possibly uses TRBD1 or TRBD2 (5 bases each). The germline CDR1 and CDR2 sequences are LNHDA and SQIVND (reference sequence). V lost 6 bases, J lost 6 bases, and 21 bases lay in between. This CDR3 is built from 16 residues. The CDR3 is CASRPFHGTVANEQFF. The CDR3, as DNA: TGTGCCAGTAGGCCCTTTCACGGGACGGTCGCCAATGAGCAGTTCTTC.

Note on this clone: Other DNA sequences in this sample translate to the same CDR3. V gene TRBV19 combines with J gene TRBJ1-5; D is uncertain. This CDR3 region has 12 residues. Trimming shortened V by 7 bases and J by 2 bases, and 6 bases separated the two germline ends. Germline values: CDR1 LNHDA, CDR2 SQIVND (reference sequence). CDR3 loop: CASTQGNQPQHF. In nucleotides, the CDR3 is TGTGCCAGTACCCAGGGCAATCAGCCCCAGCATTTT.

This chain links TRBV5-6 with TRBJ1-1, with D perhaps TRBD1 (5 bases). V lost 4 bases, J lost 6 bases, and 13 bases lay in between. This CDR3 has 13 residues. Germline V gene lookup returns CDR1 SGHDT and CDR2 YYEEEE. CDR3 in amino acids: CASSALQVPEAFF. In nucleotides, the CDR3 is TGTGCCAGCAGCGCCTTACAGGTCCCTGAAGCTTTCTTT.

This rearrangement joins TRBV5-4 to TRBJ2-3, with 7 bases that match TRBD2. Germline V gives CDR1 SGHNT, CDR2 YYREEE (reference sequence). The J segment lost 6 bases and the V segment lost 4 bases, leaving 11 bases of the junction unmatched. The CDR3 is 15 amino acids. The CDR3 spells CASSRTVGGSDTQYF. The CDR3 nucleotides read TGTGCCAGCAGCCGGACGGTGGGAGGGTCTGATACGCAGTATTTT.

The gene calls are TRBV6-5 and TRBJ2-5; 8 positions agree with TRBD1. The V gene end was trimmed by 6 bases and the J gene end by 2 bases; junction bases not matched to a gene: 5. The CDR3 has 14 residues. Germline lookup yields CDR1 MNHEY and CDR2 SVGAGI. Written as DNA, the CDR3 is TGTGCCAGCAGCCTCGGGACAGGTCAAGAGACCCAGTACTTC. Amino acid sequence: CASSLGTGQETQYF.

About this clone itself: Sequence at one end of the junction differs from germline and may be a read error. The chain links TRBV7-8 to TRBJ2-5; TRBD2 is a possible D gene (5 bases). This CDR3 comprises 12 residues. Germline V CDR1 and CDR2: SGHVS, FQNEAQ. The CDR3 coding sequence is TGTGCCAGCAGCCCCCCTGGGGAGACCCGGTACTTC. Its protein product is CASSPPGETRYF.

The chain couples TRBV28 to TRBJ1-1; 8 bases align to TRBD1. The CDR3 is 15 residues long. Germline CDR1 reads MDHEN; CDR2 reads SYDVKM. The V gene end was trimmed by 7 bases and the J gene end by 11 bases; junction bases not matched to a gene: 18. The CDR3 nucleotides read TGTGCCAGCACCTACCGAGGACAGGGACCTCTAGGGGCTTTCTTT. This translates into CASTYRGQGPLGAFF.

V gene TRBV19 combines with J gene TRBJ2-1; D is possibly TRBD2 (5 bases). Trimming took 7 bases from V and 7 from J, leaving 11 bases between them. The CDR3 runs to 12 residues. CDR1 is LNHDA, CDR2 SQIVND, per germline (reference sequence). Here the CDR3 DNA reads TGTGCCAGTACTGGACTCGCGAATGAGCAGTTCTTC. Translating it yields CASTGLANEQFF.

The gene calls are TRBV7-6 and TRBJ2-2, with no clear D. The germline V gene has CDR1 SGHVS and CDR2 FNYEAQ. The CDR3 is made up of 13 amino acids. Trimming shortened V by 0 bases and J by 9 bases, and 8 bases separated the two germline ends. For the CDR3, the DNA is TGTGCCAGCAGCTTAGCCGATAGTCGGGAGCTGTTTTTT. Amino acids: CASSLADSRELFF.

This chain joins TRBV11-2 and TRBJ2-1; TRBD1 agrees at 10 bases. The CDR3 sequence is 16 residues long. After removal of 4 bases from V and 5 bases from J, the junction contained 8 bases not matched to a gene. Germline V lookup: CDR1 SGHAT, CDR2 FQNNGV. CDR3 DNA sequence: TGTGCCAGCAGCTCCGGACCCGGGACAGGGGACAATGAGCAGTTCTTC. This codes for CASSSGPGTGDNEQFF.

The chain is built from TRBV27 and TRBJ2-2, with TRBD2 matching 7 bases. Germline V lookup: CDR1 MNHEY, CDR2 SMNVEV (reference sequence). V dropped 7 bases and J dropped 5; count of bases not matched to a gene: 19. The length of the CDR3 is 18 residues. For the CDR3, the DNA is TGTGCCAGCACTTATAGTTATGGGGGAGGGCCGCATACCGGGGAGCTGTTTTTT. Its translation: CASTYSYGGGPHTGELFF.

The chain employs TRBV7-3 and TRBJ2-5, with 11 bases lining up with TRBD2. The CDR3 is 15 amino acids. V was clipped by 3 bases and J by 5 bases; unmatched bases: 5. Germline V gene lookup returns CDR1 SGHTA and CDR2 FQGTGA. CDR3 sequence: CASSFSGRDDETQYF. The CDR3 nucleotides are TGTGCCAGCAGCTTTAGCGGGAGGGATGATGAGACCCAGTACTTC.

This clone was seen a single time. The chain links TRBV7-2 to TRBJ2-7; 7 nucleotides match TRBD2. Germline CDR1 reads SGHTA; CDR2 reads FQGNSA. This CDR3 has 15 residues. The ends lost 0 bases at V and 2 bases at J; junction bases unmatched: 4. The CDR3 DNA is TGTGCCAGCAGCTTAGCCGGGGGGAGGGCCTACGAGCAGTACTTC. Encoded protein: CASSLAGGRAYEQYF.

For this clone: This may be a read error, as it is one base from a much larger clone. The chain employs TRBV27 and TRBJ2-7; D gene unclear. CDR1 MNHEY and CDR2 SMNVEV come from the germline V gene (reference sequence). V was clipped by 4 bases and J by 3 bases, with 4 bases between them. The CDR3 has 11 amino acids. For the CDR3, the DNA is TGTGCCAGCAGTTACTTCTACGAGCAGTACTTC. The encoded protein is CASSYFYEQYF.

Turning to this clone: The sample carries other DNA sequences with the same CDR3. J is TRBJ2-7 and V is TRBV5-1; 9 nucleotides agree with TRBD2. CDR1 and CDR2 (germline): SGHRS, YFSETQ. V lost 0 bases and J lost 3; bases outside the gene matches: 4. The CDR3 sequence is 15 residues long. The DNA of the CDR3 is TGCGCCAGCAGCTTGGAAGCGGGAGGCTTCTACGAGCAGTACTTC. It translates to CASSLEAGGFYEQYF.

The rearrangement joins TRBV27 to TRBJ2-1; D remains ambiguous. The CDR3 covers 16 residues. Germline CDR1 MNHEY, CDR2 SMNVEV (reference sequence). Between the trimmed V and J ends, which lost 7 bases and 0 bases, there was a span of 16 bases. The CDR3 DNA sequence: TGTGCCAGCACCCCGCTCGCCGCGAGCTCCTACAATGAGCAGTTCTTC. Translated, it gives CASTPLAASSYNEQFF.

The chain combines TRBV28 with TRBJ2-1; possibly TRBD1 or TRBD2 for D (5 bases each). The germline V gene encodes CDR1 MDHEN and CDR2 SYDVKM. Trimming pared 6 bases from V and 8 bases from J, leaving 17 bases between. The CDR3 has 14 amino acids. The CDR3 loop is CASRLVGMGDEQFF. The CDR3 DNA is TGTGCCAGCAGGCTCGTAGGCATGGGGGATGAGCAGTTCTTC.

This sequence joins TRBV7-2 and TRBJ1-1, with a possible D match to TRBD1 (5 bases). Trimming removed 3 bases from V and 11 bases from J, with 19 bases in between. This CDR3 spans 14 amino acids. In germline, CDR1 is SGHTA, CDR2 FQGNSA. CDR3 in amino acids: CASSLSRDGRGAFF. In DNA, the CDR3 is TGTGCCAGCAGCTTGTCCCGGGACGGCCGGGGTGCTTTCTTT.

The CDR3 protein is CASSPVRGGNGYTF. CDR3 DNA sequence: TGCGCCAGCAGCCCTGTCCGGGGTGGTAATGGCTACACCTTC. The V and J genes are TRBV4-1 and TRBJ1-2; D call uncertain. Per germline, CDR1 MGHRA and CDR2 YSYEKL. The V gene lost 4 bases and the J gene lost 6 bases, with 15 bases spanning the gap. This CDR3 region has 14 residues.

The gene calls are TRBV6-1 and TRBJ2-7, with D perhaps matching TRBD2 (7 bases). Trimming pared 2 bases from V and 3 bases from J, leaving 17 bases between. The CDR3 sequence is 16 residues long. CDR1 is MNHNS, CDR2 SASEGT, per germline. In DNA form, the CDR3 reads TGTGCCAGCAGTGAAATGAGGGGGGCTAGCGGCTACGAGCAGTACTTC. Amino acid sequence: CASSEMRGASGYEQYF.

The rearrangement uses TRBV7-3 and TRBJ2-5; D is possibly TRBD2 (5 bases). The CDR3 covers 15 residues. Germline assignment: CDR1 SGHTA and CDR2 FQGTGA. V gave up 5 bases and J gave up 2 bases, with 15 bases separating them. The DNA of the CDR3 is TGTGCCAGCAGCCCCGGGGTTGGTGGTCAAGAGACCCAGTACTTC. Protein sequence: CASSPGVGGQETQYF.